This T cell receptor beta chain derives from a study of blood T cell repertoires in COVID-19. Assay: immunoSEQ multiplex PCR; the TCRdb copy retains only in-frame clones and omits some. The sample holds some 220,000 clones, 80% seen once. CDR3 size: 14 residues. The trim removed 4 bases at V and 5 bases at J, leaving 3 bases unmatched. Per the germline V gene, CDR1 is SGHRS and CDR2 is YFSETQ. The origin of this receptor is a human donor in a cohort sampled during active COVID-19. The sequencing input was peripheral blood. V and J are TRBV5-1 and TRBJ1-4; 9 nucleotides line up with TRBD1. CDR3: CASSPGTGNEKLFF. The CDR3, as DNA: TGCGCCAGCAGCCCCGGGACAGGGAATGAAAAACTGTTTTTT.